The entry below describes one TCR beta chain. The sample originates from a study of graft-versus-host responses after intestinal transplantation. Study overall: Grafts were multivisceral, liver-intestinal, or isolated intestinal. Broader study findings: Researchers found GvH clones in recipient marrow, and some showed up first in ileum or blood. Peak circulating GvH clone levels were associated with early post-transplant HvG declines.

Some clones are missing from TCRdb's copy, which holds only in-frame ones; the method was immunoSEQ multiplex PCR. There are approximately 21,000 clones in the sample; 50% to 70% occur only once, and over 0.9% lies in the top ten. Trimming at V came to 0 bases and at J to 0 bases, leaving 2 bases not matched to a gene. The germline V gene has CDR1 KGHSH and CDR2 LQKENI. The CDR3 loop spans 16 amino acids. Plates contained about 200,000 CFSE-labeled responder cells and about 200,000 irradiated, violet-dye-labeled stimulator cells. This chain joins TRBV18 and TRBJ1-3, with 7 bases aligning to TRBD1. This TCR derives from a human patient who received an intestinal transplant. The starting material was alloreactive CD4+ T cells from a mixed lymphocyte reaction culture, obtained before intestinal transplant. Subset in this sample: CFSE-low proliferating T cells sorted from roughly six-day pre-transplant mixed lymphocyte reaction (GvH or HvG direction). This CDR3 reads CASSPPDRHSGNTIYF. As DNA, the CDR3 is TGTGCCAGCTCACCACCGGACAGGCACTCTGGAAACACCATATATTTT.